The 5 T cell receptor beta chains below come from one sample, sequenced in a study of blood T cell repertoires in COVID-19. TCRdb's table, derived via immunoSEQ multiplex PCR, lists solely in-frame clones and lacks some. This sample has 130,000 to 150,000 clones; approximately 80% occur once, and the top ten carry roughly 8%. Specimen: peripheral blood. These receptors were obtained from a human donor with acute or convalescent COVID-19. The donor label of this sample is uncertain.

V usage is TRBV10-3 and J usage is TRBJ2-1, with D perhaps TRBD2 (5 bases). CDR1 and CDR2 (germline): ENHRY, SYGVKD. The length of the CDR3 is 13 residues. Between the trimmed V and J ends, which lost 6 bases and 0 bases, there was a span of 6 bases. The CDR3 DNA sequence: TGTGCCATCAGAGGGAGCTCCTACAATGAGCAGTTCTTC. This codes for CAIRGSSYNEQFF.

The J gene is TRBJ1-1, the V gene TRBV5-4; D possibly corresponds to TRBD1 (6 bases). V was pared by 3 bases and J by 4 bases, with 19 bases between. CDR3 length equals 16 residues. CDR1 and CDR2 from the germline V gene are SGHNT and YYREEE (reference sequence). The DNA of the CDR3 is TGTGCCAGCAGCTGGGCCGGGGGGGCGGAGAGCACTGAAGCTTTCTTT. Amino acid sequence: CASSWAGGAESTEAFF.

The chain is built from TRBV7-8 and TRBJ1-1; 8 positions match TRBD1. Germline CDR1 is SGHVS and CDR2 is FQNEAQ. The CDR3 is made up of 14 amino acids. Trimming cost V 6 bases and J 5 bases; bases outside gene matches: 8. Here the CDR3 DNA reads TGTGCCAGCAGTTCCGACAGGGGAAGGACTGAAGCTTTCTTT. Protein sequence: CASSSDRGRTEAFF. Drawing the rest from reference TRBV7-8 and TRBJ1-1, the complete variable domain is GAGVSQSPRYKVAKRGQDVALRCDPISGHVSLFWYQQALGQGPEFLTYFQNEAQLDKSGLPSDRFFAERPEGSVSTLKIQRTQQEDSAVYLCASSSDRGRTEAFFGQGTRLTVV.

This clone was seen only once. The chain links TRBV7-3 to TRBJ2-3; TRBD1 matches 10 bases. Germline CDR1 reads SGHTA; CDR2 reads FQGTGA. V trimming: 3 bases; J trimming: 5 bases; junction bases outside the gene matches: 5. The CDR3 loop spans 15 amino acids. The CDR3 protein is CASSFGTGALDTQYF. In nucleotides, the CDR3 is TGTGCCAGCAGCTTCGGGACAGGGGCTCTAGATACGCAGTATTTT.

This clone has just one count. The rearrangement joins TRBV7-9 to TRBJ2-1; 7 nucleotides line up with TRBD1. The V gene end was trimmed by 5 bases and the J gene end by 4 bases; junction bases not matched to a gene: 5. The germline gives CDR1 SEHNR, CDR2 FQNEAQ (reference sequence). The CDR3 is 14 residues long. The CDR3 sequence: CASSPRDSYNEQFF. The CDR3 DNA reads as TGTGCCAGCAGCCCTAGGGACAGTTACAATGAGCAGTTCTTC.